The clone carrying this T cell receptor (beta chain) came up once. Its matching antigen is unknown. Libraries were prepared by immunoSEQ multiplex PCR; TCRdb keeps only in-frame clonotypes and omits some of them. The sample includes 70,000 to 95,000 clones, approximately 92% of them seen just once. The entry originates in a study of graft-versus-host responses after intestinal transplantation. This TCR came from a human donor who was the organ donor for an intestinal transplant. The source material was unstimulated CD8+ T cells sorted from spleen or lymph node cells, sampled before transplant.

The CDR3 DNA is TGTGCCAGCAGCTTAGGAGCGCAATACGAGCAGTACTTC. As protein: CASSLGAQYEQYF. The genes are TRBV7-8 and TRBJ2-7; the D is unclear. Germline CDR1 SGHVS, CDR2 FQNEAQ. Trimming took 1 base from V and 4 from J, leaving 8 bases between them. This CDR3 is built from 13 residues.